This TCR beta chain was captured by sequencing in a study of blood T cell repertoires in COVID-19. Clones were read by immunoSEQ multiplex PCR, and TCRdb kept only the in-frame ones, dropping some. This table has about 130,000 clones, around nine tenths appearing once. The germline V gene has CDR1 MNHEY and CDR2 SMNVEV (reference sequence). The CDR3 consists of 15 residues. V dropped 5 bases and J dropped 7; count of bases not matched to a gene: 9. Only one count was recorded for this clone. The material sequenced was peripheral blood. The chain joins TRBV27 to TRBJ1-5; 9 positions agree with TRBD1. The receptor comes from a middle-aged man with active or convalescent COVID-19. CDR3 protein: CASSPRGTGTQPQHF. CDR3 in DNA: TGTGCCAGCAGTCCTAGAGGGACAGGGACCCAGCCCCAGCATTTT.